The rows below give T cell receptor beta chains drawn from one sample of a study of blood T cell repertoires in COVID-19. Generated by immunoSEQ multiplex PCR, the TCRdb table keeps only in-frame clones and is missing some. Here the sample spans about 220,000 clones, around 80% being singletons. The sample was peripheral blood. The receptors derive from a woman in her 70s with acute or convalescent COVID-19. The CDR3 runs from the conserved cysteine through the conserved F or W. Fields, in order: CDR3 DNA, CDR3 protein, D gene, V gene, clone size, J gene. D genes are given only for firm matches. The size of a clone is reported for some rows only, either as once, few or many, or as a class for expanded clones.

CDR3nt: TGCGCCAGCAGCCAAGAGAACCTAGGGGACAGGGGAAACATTCAGTACTTC
CDR3aa: CASSQENLGDRGNIQYF
d_gene: TRBD1
v_gene: TRBV4-1
abundance: -
j_gene: TRBJ2-4

CDR3nt: TGTGCCAGCAGCTTCGTACGGGACACTGTATACGAGCAGTACTTC
CDR3aa: CASSFVRDTVYEQYF
d_gene: -
v_gene: TRBV7-8
abundance: -
j_gene: TRBJ2-7

CDR3nt: TGTGCCAGCAGTTCGAGGGGGGGCTATGGCTACACCTTC
CDR3aa: CASSSRGGYGYTF
d_gene: -
v_gene: TRBV6-6
abundance: -
j_gene: TRBJ1-2

CDR3nt: TGCGCCAGCAGCCATAACAGGGTTACCGAGCAGTACTTC
CDR3aa: CASSHNRVTEQYF
d_gene: -
v_gene: TRBV4-3
abundance: -
j_gene: TRBJ2-7

CDR3nt: TGTGCCAGCAGTGAAGACGGAGGTTACAATGAGCAGTTCTTC
CDR3aa: CASSEDGGYNEQFF
d_gene: -
v_gene: TRBV2
abundance: few
j_gene: TRBJ2-1

CDR3nt: TGTGCCAGCAGCCAAGATGGGAGATACGAGCAGTACTTC
CDR3aa: CASSQDGRYEQYF
d_gene: -
v_gene: TRBV3-1/TRBV3-2
abundance: -
j_gene: TRBJ2-7

CDR3nt: TGTGCCAGCAGTGAGGGCAGGTCGACGGGCTACACCTTC
CDR3aa: CASSEGRSTGYTF
d_gene: -
v_gene: TRBV6-4
abundance: -
j_gene: TRBJ1-2

CDR3nt: TGCGCCAGCAGCGACTTTGATTCACCCCTCCACTTT
CDR3aa: CASSDFDSPLHF
d_gene: -
v_gene: TRBV4-1
abundance: -
j_gene: TRBJ1-6

CDR3nt: TGTGCTAGTGGTCTCAGGGGGGTTTGGGGCAATCAGCCCCAGCATTTT
CDR3aa: CASGLRGVWGNQPQHF
d_gene: TRBD1
v_gene: TRBV12-5
abundance: -
j_gene: TRBJ1-5

CDR3nt: TGTGCCAGCTCACTACACCATCAAGAGACCCAGTACTTC
CDR3aa: CASSLHHQETQYF
d_gene: -
v_gene: TRBV18
abundance: once
j_gene: TRBJ2-5

CDR3nt: TGTGCCAGCAGCGCCCGACTAGCGGGGATTTCCTACGAGCAGTACTTC
CDR3aa: CASSARLAGISYEQYF
d_gene: TRBD2
v_gene: TRBV11-2
abundance: -
j_gene: TRBJ2-7

CDR3nt: TGTGCCAGCAGTTACTCTGAGAGTAACACTGAAGCTTTCTTT
CDR3aa: CASSYSESNTEAFF
d_gene: -
v_gene: TRBV6-5
abundance: -
j_gene: TRBJ1-1

CDR3nt: TGTGCCAGCAGCCGCCAGGGGACAGATACGCAGTATTTT
CDR3aa: CASSRQGTDTQYF
d_gene: -
v_gene: TRBV3-1/TRBV3-2
abundance: once
j_gene: TRBJ2-3

CDR3nt: TGTGCCTCAGGGTCCCAAACCTACGAGCAGTACTTC
CDR3aa: CASGSQTYEQYF
d_gene: -
v_gene: TRBV5-6
abundance: -
j_gene: TRBJ2-7

CDR3nt: TGCACCAGCAGCCGGGGCATCGGCTACACCTTC
CDR3aa: CTSSRGIGYTF
d_gene: -
v_gene: TRBV1
abundance: few
j_gene: TRBJ1-2

CDR3nt: TGTGCCAGCGAAATCAACAGGGGGAGCAATCAGCCCCAGCATTTT
CDR3aa: CASEINRGSNQPQHF
d_gene: TRBD1
v_gene: TRBV6-6
abundance: -
j_gene: TRBJ1-5

CDR3nt: TGTGCCTGGACGACAGGGGCCAAAGGCTACACCTTC
CDR3aa: CAWTTGAKGYTF
d_gene: TRBD1
v_gene: TRBV30
abundance: -
j_gene: TRBJ1-2

CDR3nt: TGTGCCAGCACCGAAAGGACTAGCCGGGCGGATACGCAGTATTTT
CDR3aa: CASTERTSRADTQYF
d_gene: TRBD2
v_gene: TRBV7-6
abundance: -
j_gene: TRBJ2-3

CDR3nt: TGTGCCTGGAGTGGGCAGATTCGGGGGAACGCCAAAAACATTCAGTACTTC
CDR3aa: CAWSGQIRGNAKNIQYF
d_gene: -
v_gene: TRBV30
abundance: -
j_gene: TRBJ2-4

CDR3nt: TGTGCCAGCAGCCTTAGTCGCAATGAGCAGTTCTTC
CDR3aa: CASSLSRNEQFF
d_gene: -
v_gene: TRBV7-2
abundance: -
j_gene: TRBJ2-1

CDR3nt: TGTGCCAGCTCCCCGCGGTCGGACAGTAACTCTGGGGCCAACGTCCTGACTTTC
CDR3aa: CASSPRSDSNSGANVLTF
d_gene: -
v_gene: TRBV18
abundance: -
j_gene: TRBJ2-6

CDR3nt: TGCAGTGCCACCATTAGCGGGGAGCAGTTCTTC
CDR3aa: CSATISGEQFF
d_gene: TRBD2
v_gene: TRBV20-1
abundance: -
j_gene: TRBJ2-1

CDR3nt: TGTGCCAGCAGCCCCGAGGGACTAGCCACCGGTGAGCAGTACTTC
CDR3aa: CASSPEGLATGEQYF
d_gene: TRBD2
v_gene: TRBV6-2/TRBV6-3
abundance: -
j_gene: TRBJ2-7

CDR3nt: TGTGCCAGCAGCTCCTATACTGGCACAGATACGCAGTATTTT
CDR3aa: CASSSYTGTDTQYF
d_gene: -
v_gene: TRBV7-3
abundance: -
j_gene: TRBJ2-3

CDR3nt: TGTGCCAGTAGCCGCAACGGACAGGGGGCTGGCTATGGCTACACCTTC
CDR3aa: CASSRNGQGAGYGYTF
d_gene: TRBD1
v_gene: TRBV19
abundance: -
j_gene: TRBJ1-2

CDR3nt: TGCGCCAGCAGCCAAAACGGACACCCAGATAATTCACCCCTCCACTTT
CDR3aa: CASSQNGHPDNSPLHF
d_gene: -
v_gene: TRBV4-3
abundance: -
j_gene: TRBJ1-6

CDR3nt: TGTGCCAGCAGCTTCGGGACAGCAGGTACTGAAGCTTTCTTT
CDR3aa: CASSFGTAGTEAFF
d_gene: TRBD1
v_gene: TRBV5-6
abundance: -
j_gene: TRBJ1-1

CDR3nt: TGTGCCAGTAGATGGGGGACTACCACAGATACGCAGTATTTT
CDR3aa: CASRWGTTTDTQYF
d_gene: TRBD2
v_gene: TRBV19
abundance: once
j_gene: TRBJ2-3

CDR3nt: TGTGCCAGCAGCCGCGGGGGAAGCCAAGAGACCCAGTACTTC
CDR3aa: CASSRGGSQETQYF
d_gene: TRBD2
v_gene: TRBV6-2/TRBV6-3
abundance: -
j_gene: TRBJ2-5

CDR3nt: TGTGCCAGCAGATCCGGGACAGGGCCCTATAATTCACCCCTCCACTTT
CDR3aa: CASRSGTGPYNSPLHF
d_gene: TRBD1
v_gene: TRBV27
abundance: -
j_gene: TRBJ1-6

CDR3nt: TGTGCCAGCAGTTTCCGTGGCTACACCTTC
CDR3aa: CASSFRGYTF
d_gene: -
v_gene: TRBV12-3/TRBV12-4
abundance: -
j_gene: TRBJ1-2

CDR3nt: TGTGCCAGCAGCCCGGGACTCCGAAACATTCAGTACTTC
CDR3aa: CASSPGLRNIQYF
d_gene: -
v_gene: TRBV3-1/TRBV3-2
abundance: -
j_gene: TRBJ2-4

CDR3nt: TGCGCCAGAAGATTGTGGACAGTAGTAAATTATGGCTACACCTTC
CDR3aa: CARRLWTVVNYGYTF
d_gene: -
v_gene: TRBV10-1
abundance: -
j_gene: TRBJ1-2

CDR3nt: TGTGCCAGCAGCGTAGAGGGTAGCGGGGCCTACGAGCAGTACTTC
CDR3aa: CASSVEGSGAYEQYF
d_gene: TRBD2
v_gene: TRBV9
abundance: few
j_gene: TRBJ2-7

CDR3nt: TGTGCCAGCAGTGGGGGATGGGGGCGTACTTCATTAGAGACCCAGTACTTC
CDR3aa: CASSGGWGRTSLETQYF
d_gene: -
v_gene: TRBV6-1
abundance: few
j_gene: TRBJ2-5

CDR3nt: TGCGCCAGCTCCCCACTACCTATACTCCAAGAGACCCAGTACTTC
CDR3aa: CASSPLPILQETQYF
d_gene: -
v_gene: TRBV5-1
abundance: -
j_gene: TRBJ2-5

CDR3nt: TGTGCCAGCAGCCTTGCCCTTAGCTCCTACAATGAGCAGTTCTTC
CDR3aa: CASSLALSSYNEQFF
d_gene: -
v_gene: TRBV7-2
abundance: -
j_gene: TRBJ2-1

CDR3nt: TGTACCATCAAATCGGGACAGAATTACGAGCAGTACTTC
CDR3aa: CTIKSGQNYEQYF
d_gene: TRBD1
v_gene: TRBV10-3
abundance: -
j_gene: TRBJ2-7

CDR3nt: TGTGCCAGCAGACCCCCTCGCAGGGAAAAGGCTAACTATGGCTACACCTTC
CDR3aa: CASRPPRREKANYGYTF
d_gene: -
v_gene: TRBV11-2
abundance: -
j_gene: TRBJ1-2

CDR3nt: TGTGCCAGCAGTCGTGGCGCTGGCGGAAACATTCAGTACTTC
CDR3aa: CASSRGAGGNIQYF
d_gene: -
v_gene: TRBV2
abundance: -
j_gene: TRBJ2-4

CDR3nt: TGCGCCAGCAGCTTAGGGACAGGGGCGACATGGGGTTATGAAAAACTGTTTTTT
CDR3aa: CASSLGTGATWGYEKLFF
d_gene: TRBD1
v_gene: TRBV5-1
abundance: few
j_gene: TRBJ1-4

CDR3nt: TGTGCCAGCAGTAAAATGAACAGGGCCTACGAGCAGTACTTC
CDR3aa: CASSKMNRAYEQYF
d_gene: -
v_gene: TRBV27
abundance: -
j_gene: TRBJ2-7

CDR3nt: TGTGCCAGCAGTTCACCGGGACAGGGTCGTGAGACCCAGTACTTC
CDR3aa: CASSSPGQGRETQYF
d_gene: TRBD1
v_gene: TRBV2
abundance: -
j_gene: TRBJ2-5

CDR3nt: TGTGCCAGCAGCTCCCGGACTAGCGGCACAGATACGCAGTATTTT
CDR3aa: CASSSRTSGTDTQYF
d_gene: TRBD2
v_gene: TRBV11-3
abundance: -
j_gene: TRBJ2-3

CDR3nt: TGTGCCAGCAGCCAGGGACAGGGAGGTTCACCCCTCCACTTT
CDR3aa: CASSQGQGGSPLHF
d_gene: TRBD1
v_gene: TRBV3-1/TRBV3-2
abundance: -
j_gene: TRBJ1-6

CDR3nt: TGTGCCGGGAAGGAAGGGCCCTGCGGGGGGGCGTTTTCAGATACGCAGTATTTT
CDR3aa: CAGKEGPCGGAFSDTQYF
d_gene: TRBD2
v_gene: TRBV6-4
abundance: -
j_gene: TRBJ2-3

CDR3nt: TGTGCCAGCAGTGAAGGGGACAGGGGGCTTATGGGCAATCAGCCCCAGCATTTT
CDR3aa: CASSEGDRGLMGNQPQHF
d_gene: TRBD1
v_gene: TRBV25-1
abundance: -
j_gene: TRBJ1-5

CDR3nt: TGTGCCAGCTCACCAGATTCGGGGAACACTGAAGCTTTCTTT
CDR3aa: CASSPDSGNTEAFF
d_gene: -
v_gene: TRBV18
abundance: -
j_gene: TRBJ1-1

CDR3nt: TGCAGCGTAGCCTACAGGGATCAGCCCCAGCATTTT
CDR3aa: CSVAYRDQPQHF
d_gene: -
v_gene: TRBV29-1
abundance: -
j_gene: TRBJ1-5

CDR3nt: TGTGCCAGCAGTCCCCAGCGGACAGATACGCAGTATTTT
CDR3aa: CASSPQRTDTQYF
d_gene: -
v_gene: TRBV6-5
abundance: -
j_gene: TRBJ2-3

CDR3nt: TGTGCCAGTAGTATTCTGGGCAAGGTAGAATATGGCTACACCTTC
CDR3aa: CASSILGKVEYGYTF
d_gene: -
v_gene: TRBV19
abundance: -
j_gene: TRBJ1-2